This T cell receptor (beta chain) was captured by sequencing in a study of T cell responses to AZD1222 COVID-19 vaccine. Study in general: Samples with a second dose at about 4 or about 12 weeks were pooled together.

The germline CDR1 and CDR2 sequences are LGHNA and YNFKEQ. The V end lost 6 bases, the J end lost 0 bases, and 15 bases lay between the germline ends. CDR3 length equals 16 residues. Profiling relied on immunoSEQ multiplex PCR, and the TCRdb table lists in-frame clones only, not all of them. The table includes under 130,000 clones, more than 85% detected once. Whole-study findings and limits: Donors in the cohort were predominantly white British and more often female, and clonal diversity was possibly underestimated. Baseline serology detected seropositivity in only a handful of AZD1222 recipients.

With respect to this clone: The antigen is not known.

V usage is TRBV4-2 and J usage is TRBJ1-5; possibly TRBD1 for D (5 bases). This receptor was obtained from an adult in good health. The source material was peripheral blood, sampled on day 0 of AZD1222 vaccination. In DNA form, the CDR3 reads TGTGCCAGCAGTCCTACACAGGCCTATAGCAATCAGCCCCAGCATTTT. Translating gives CASSPTQAYSNQPQHF.